The rows below give T cell receptor beta chains drawn from one sample of a study of T cells after posttransplantation cyclophosphamide. Profiled with immunoSEQ multiplex PCR; TCRdb holds only in-frame clones, not every one. The sample has some 64,000 clones, approximately 92% seen once. What was sequenced was PBMCs. The origin of the receptors is a woman in her 30s in good health and a related stem cell transplant donor. Each CDR3 is given with its conserved first and last residue. The D gene is left open where the match is weak. Only part of the rows carry a size: once, few, many, or a class if the clone is expanded.

j_call clone_size v_call d_call cdr3_aa cdr3_nt
TRBJ2-1 - TRBV11-2 - CASSLSGASNEQFF TGTGCCAGCAGCTTATCGGGCGCGAGCAATGAGCAGTTCTTC
TRBJ1-5 - TRBV19 - CASSIDLWAGNQPQHF TGTGCCAGTAGTATAGATCTATGGGCAGGAAATCAGCCCCAGCATTTT
TRBJ1-3 - TRBV5-6 - CASSLVLAGASGNTIYF TGTGCCAGCAGCTTGGTCTTGGCAGGGGCGTCTGGAAACACCATATATTTT
TRBJ2-3 - TRBV11-2 - CASSLVTADTQYF TGTGCCAGCAGCTTGGTTACTGCGGATACGCAGTATTTT
TRBJ1-2 - TRBV30 TRBD1 CACGQGLYGYTF TGTGCCTGTGGACAGGGCCTCTATGGCTACACCTTC
TRBJ1-3 - TRBV9 - CASSSSGIWTGNTIYF TGTGCCAGCAGCTCATCAGGGATTTGGACTGGAAACACCATATATTTT
TRBJ1-1 - TRBV7-9 TRBD1 CASSVQGSTEAFF TGTGCCAGCAGCGTACAGGGGAGTACTGAAGCTTTCTTT
TRBJ1-1 - TRBV20-1 - CSASGGLGAFF TGCAGTGCTAGCGGGGGGTTGGGAGCTTTCTTT
TRBJ2-3 - TRBV6-5 - CASSYSIGSTDTQYF TGTGCCAGCAGTTACTCGATTGGCAGCACAGATACGCAGTATTTT
TRBJ1-3 - TRBV6-1 - CASSEAGLSGNTIYF TGTGCCAGCAGTGAAGCTGGGCTCTCTGGAAACACCATATATTTT
TRBJ1-2 - TRBV19 TRBD1 CASSMDRGQDGYTF TGTGCCAGTAGTATGGACAGGGGGCAGGATGGCTACACCTTC
TRBJ1-5 once TRBV7-9 - CASSLMGSERPNQPQHF TGTGCCAGCAGCTTAATGGGTAGTGAGCGTCCCAATCAGCCCCAGCATTTT
TRBJ1-2 - TRBV7-2 TRBD1 CASSPRTGGYGYTF TGTGCCAGCAGCCCTCGGACAGGGGGATATGGCTACACCTTC
TRBJ1-2 - TRBV5-5 - CASSFQQNYGYTF TGTGCCAGCAGCTTCCAACAGAACTATGGCTACACCTTC
TRBJ1-2 - TRBV7-2 - CASSLQGSDYGYTF TGTGCCAGCAGCTTACAGGGGTCTGACTATGGCTACACCTTC
TRBJ2-3 - TRBV30 - CAWSVRADTQYF TGTGCCTGGAGTGTTAGGGCAGATACGCAGTATTTT
TRBJ1-2 - TRBV7-3 - CASSLQGNYGYTF TGTGCCAGCAGCTTACAAGGGAACTATGGCTACACCTTC
TRBJ1-2 - TRBV10-3 - CAISENDRRENYGYTF TGTGCCATCAGTGAGAACGATAGGCGGGAAAACTATGGCTACACCTTC
TRBJ2-2 - TRBV29-1 - CSGLGTVNTGELFF TGCAGCGGACTAGGGACAGTCAACACCGGGGAGCTGTTTTTT
TRBJ1-2 once TRBV27 - CASSLGGRPGYGYTF TGTGCCAGCAGTTTAGGAGGCAGGCCGGGCTATGGCTACACCTTC
TRBJ1-5 - TRBV15 TRBD1 CATSRDLAGGQPQHF TGTGCCACCAGCAGAGATTTGGCAGGGGGTCAGCCCCAGCATTTT
TRBJ2-3 - TRBV27 - CASSLVTLSTDTQYF TGTGCCAGCAGTTTAGTTACACTGAGCACAGATACGCAGTATTTT
TRBJ2-6 - TRBV7-2 - CASSLTGGAGANVLTF TGTGCCAGCAGCCTCACCGGAGGGGCTGGGGCCAACGTCCTGACTTTC
TRBJ2-5 - TRBV11-3 TRBD1 CASSYDRGRRQETQYF TGTGCCAGCAGCTATGACAGGGGGCGCCGCCAAGAGACCCAGTACTTC
TRBJ1-2 - TRBV5-1 - CASSWRDPMDGYTF TGCGCCAGCAGCTGGAGGGACCCAATGGATGGCTACACCTTC
TRBJ1-1 - TRBV10-1 - CASSAGHLNTEAFF TGCGCCAGCAGTGCCGGACACTTGAACACTGAAGCTTTCTTT
TRBJ2-1 - TRBV6-5 - CASSYLDEQFF TGTGCCAGCAGTTACCTCGATGAGCAGTTCTTC
TRBJ2-7 - TRBV4-2 - CASSQAEASPGEQYF TGTGCCAGCAGCCAAGCCGAGGCCTCCCCTGGCGAGCAGTACTTC
TRBJ2-2 - TRBV29-1 - CNVESIVGELFF TGCAACGTTGAATCTATAGTCGGGGAGCTGTTTTTT